This record covers a single TCR beta chain. This sample was taken from a study of T cells in tuberculosis. About the research overall: Sequenced TCRs come from CD1B-GMM tetramer-binding T cells.

The assay was immunoSEQ multiplex PCR, and TCRdb's table has in-frame clones only and misses some. Of about 45,000 clones in the sample, around 94% are singletons; the top ten hold under 2%. At study entry, adolescents had tuberculin skin tests and IGRA screening. The clonotype originates from a donor between 10 and 35 years old with latent tuberculosis or without tuberculosis infection. Some clones in this sample may be carry-over from other donors' samples. The sample was PBMCs.

CDR3 coding DNA: TGCGCCAGCAGCCAAGACCGAACCCGGACAGGGGACAATGAGCAGTTCTTC. Residues: CASSQDRTRTGDNEQFF. The chain joins TRBV4-3 to TRBJ2-1, with 9 positions matching TRBD1. Trimming removed 0 bases from V and 5 bases from J; junction bases left unmatched: 8. Per germline, CDR1 LGHNA and CDR2 YSLEER. The CDR3 length is 17 residues.